These T cell receptor beta chains were read from a single sample in a study of blood T cell repertoires in COVID-19. The assay was immunoSEQ multiplex PCR, and TCRdb's table has in-frame clones only and misses some. The sample holds around 200,000 clones, 88% seen once. Sequencing used peripheral blood. Receptors originate from a man aged 40-49 years with acute or convalescent COVID-19. Both conserved end residues are part of each CDR3. Each record gives: clone size, D gene, J gene, V gene, CDR3 protein, CDR3 DNA. The D gene is left open where the match is weak. Clone size appears in some rows only: once, few, many, or a class for an expanded clone.

. | TRBD1 | TRBJ1-5 | TRBV19 | CASSFDGQGTQPQHF | TGTGCCAGTAGTTTCGATGGACAGGGGACGCAGCCCCAGCATTTT
. | TRBD2 | TRBJ2-1 | TRBV3-1/TRBV3-2 | CASSRLLAGEVHEQFF | TGTGCCAGCAGCCGCCTACTAGCGGGAGAAGTCCATGAGCAGTTCTTC
once | . | TRBJ1-3 | TRBV12-3/TRBV12-4 | CASSWAAGNTIYF | TGTGCCAGCAGTTGGGCAGCCGGAAACACCATATATTTT
. | . | TRBJ1-6 | TRBV19 | CASSIAGANSPLHF | TGTGCCAGTAGTATCGCGGGGGCTAATTCACCCCTCCACTTT
. | . | TRBJ2-2 | TRBV28 | CASSLPGDNTGELFF | TGTGCCAGCAGTTTACCGGGGGACAACACCGGGGAGCTGTTTTTT
. | TRBD1 | TRBJ1-5 | TRBV30 | CAWSITGTGVNQPQHF | TGTGCCTGGAGTATAACCGGGACAGGGGTTAATCAGCCCCAGCATTTT
. | . | TRBJ2-1 | TRBV19 | CASSLTLPYNEQFF | TGTGCCAGTAGTCTAACCCTCCCCTACAATGAGCAGTTCTTC
. | TRBD1 | TRBJ1-1 | TRBV7-2 | CASSPRQGVYLEAFF | TGTGCCAGCAGCCCCAGACAGGGAGTATACCTTGAAGCTTTCTTT
. | . | TRBJ1-2 | TRBV4-1 | CASSQGPNHPYGYTF | TGCGCCAGCAGCCAAGGGCCAAACCATCCCTATGGCTACACCTTC
. | . | TRBJ2-5 | TRBV27 | CASKFNNSPQETQYF | TGTGCCAGCAAATTTAACAATTCTCCACAAGAGACCCAGTACTTC
. | . | TRBJ2-3 | TRBV3-1/TRBV3-2 | CASSQVGSTDTQYF | TGTGCCAGCAGCCAAGTTGGCTCCACAGATACGCAGTATTTT
. | TRBD1 | TRBJ2-7 | TRBV19 | CASSGTGASYEQYF | TGTGCCAGTAGTGGGACAGGGGCCTCCTACGAGCAGTACTTC
. | TRBD2 | TRBJ2-7 | TRBV5-5 | CASSVSGGAGYEQYF | TGTGCCAGCAGCGTTAGCGGGGGGGCTGGCTACGAGCAGTACTTC
. | TRBD1 | TRBJ1-3 | TRBV29-1 | CSVEVLGTGSGNTIYF | TGCAGCGTTGAGGTGCTAGGGACAGGATCTGGAAACACCATATATTTT